The 22 T cell receptor beta chains presented below share a single source sample, sequenced in a study of cytomegalovirus exposure and HLA in healthy donors. The PCR ran on 60 Vbeta and 13 Jbeta primers. Assay used: immunoSEQ multiplex PCR; TCRdb lists only in-frame clones, some missing. The table has around 150,000 clones, about three quarters seen once. Input material: PBMCs. The receptors shown here come from a man aged 18 to 29 in good health and CMV-seronegative.

On this clone: This same CDR3 is encoded by further DNA sequences in the sample. The rearrangement uses TRBV4-3 and TRBJ2-7; TRBD2 matches at 15 bases. From germline, CDR1 is LGHNA and CDR2 YSLEER. The V and J ends lost 0 bases and 0 bases, in that order; junction bases with no gene match: 3. This CDR3 spans 18 amino acids. The CDR3 region is CASSQDGTSGRFSYEQYF. In DNA, the CDR3 is TGCGCCAGCAGCCAAGATGGGACTAGCGGGAGGTTCTCCTACGAGCAGTACTTC.

The chain couples TRBV5-5 to TRBJ2-1; D is unclear. The V and J ends lost 2 bases and 5 bases respectively, with 5 bases between them. The CDR3 totals 12 residues. Germline-derived CDR1 and CDR2 are SGHKS and YYEKEE (reference sequence). The CDR3 reads CASSFANNEQFF. The CDR3, as DNA: TGTGCCAGCAGCTTTGCTAACAATGAGCAGTTCTTC.

This clone came up a few times. The chain has TRBV27 and TRBJ2-3; TRBD2 agrees at 7 bases. Per germline, CDR1 MNHEY and CDR2 SMNVEV (reference sequence). The CDR3 loop spans 14 amino acids. The trim removed 3 bases at V and 6 bases at J, leaving 6 bases unmatched. CDR3 region: CASSFSGVGDTQYF. DNA for the CDR3: TGTGCCAGCAGTTTCAGCGGGGTGGGGGATACGCAGTATTTT.

The chain is built from TRBV4-1 and TRBJ2-7, with 7 positions matching TRBD1. Per the germline V gene, CDR1 is MGHRA and CDR2 is YSYEKL. V lost 1 base and J lost 2; bases outside the gene matches: 2. The CDR3 has 14 amino acids. The CDR3 protein is CASSQGDRPYEQYF. The CDR3 nucleotides are TGCGCCAGCAGCCAAGGGGACAGACCCTACGAGCAGTACTTC.

This chain links TRBV5-1 with TRBJ2-3, with TRBD2 matching 8 bases. The CDR3 covers 12 residues. CDR1 SGHRS and CDR2 YFSETQ come from the germline V gene. Trimming at V came to 7 bases and at J to 6 bases, leaving 4 bases not matched to a gene. The CDR3 nucleotides read TGCGCCAGCCGGGAGGGTCAGGATACGCAGTATTTT. It codes for CASREGQDTQYF.

V and J are TRBV30 and TRBJ1-2; 7 positions agree with TRBD1. V dropped 3 bases and J dropped 8; count of bases not matched to a gene: 12. The CDR3 length is 14 residues. Germline V CDR1 and CDR2: GTSNPN, SVGIG (reference sequence). CDR3 in DNA: TGTGCCTGGAGCGAGACAGGGACCGGCGAGGGCTACACCTTC. It codes for CAWSETGTGEGYTF.

V and J are TRBV9 and TRBJ1-1, with D possibly TRBD1 on 6 matching bases. The germline V gene encodes CDR1 SGDLS and CDR2 YYNGEE. The CDR3 is 15 residues long. The V and J ends lost 4 bases and 3 bases respectively, with 16 bases between them. CDR3 protein: CASSLTGRGDTEAFF. Written as DNA, the CDR3 is TGTGCCAGCAGCCTTACAGGGCGAGGGGACACTGAAGCTTTCTTT.

This clone was detected a few times. The J gene is TRBJ1-1, the V gene TRBV6-5; D ambiguous. CDR1 and CDR2 (germline): MNHEY, SVGAGI. This CDR3 comprises 15 residues. Trimming stripped 0 bases from V and 0 bases from J, with 8 bases between. The CDR3 loop reads CASSYSNTLNTEAFF. CDR3 nucleotide sequence: TGTGCCAGCAGTTACTCGAATACTTTGAACACTGAAGCTTTCTTT.

This clone has a handful of counts. J is TRBJ2-6 and V is TRBV6-1; TRBD2 might be the D (5 bases). V was pared by 8 bases and J by 0 bases, with 8 bases between. The germline CDR1 and CDR2 sequences are MNHNS and SASEGT. The CDR3 has 14 amino acids. The CDR3 protein is CASREGSGANVLTF. The CDR3 bases are TGTGCCAGCCGCGAGGGCTCTGGGGCCAACGTCCTGACTTTC.

The J gene is TRBJ2-1, the V gene TRBV7-2; the D is unclear. V lost 3 bases and J lost 4, with 7 bases in between. This CDR3 comprises 13 residues. Per the germline V gene, CDR1 is SGHTA and CDR2 is FQGNSA. Here the CDR3 DNA reads TGTGCCAGCAGCTTTGTAGAGTACAATGAGCAGTTCTTC. This sequence encodes CASSFVEYNEQFF.

The CDR3 reads CASSSEPGLAGGLLFF. In DNA form, the CDR3 reads TGTGCCAGCAGTTCCGAACCGGGACTAGCGGGAGGGCTCCTGTTCTTC. The chain links TRBV6-6 to TRBJ2-1, with TRBD2 matching over 16 bases. The J segment lost 15 bases and the V segment lost 4 bases, leaving 12 bases of the junction unmatched. Germline V lookup: CDR1 MNHNY, CDR2 SVGAGI (reference sequence). The CDR3 has 16 residues.

This chain uses TRBV5-4 with TRBJ2-7, with TRBD2 matching 16 bases. This CDR3 has 16 residues. Germline loops: CDR1 SGHNT, CDR2 YYREEE (reference sequence). The junction had 6 bases not matched to a gene; V was cut back by 4 bases and J by 5 bases. The CDR3 loop is CASSPLGLAGGHEQYF. The CDR3 nucleotides read TGTGCCAGCAGCCCACTGGGACTAGCGGGAGGGCACGAGCAGTACTTC.

The chain combines TRBV4-3 with TRBJ2-3; 7 bases are shared with TRBD2. CDR1 and CDR2 (germline): LGHNA, YSLEER. Losses at the gene ends were 8 bases for V and 2 bases for J; bases not matched to a gene: 7. CDR3 length equals 14 residues. CDR3 loop: CASAPGRPTDTQYF. CDR3 DNA sequence: TGCGCCAGCGCCCCCGGGAGGCCCACAGATACGCAGTATTTT.

This chain links TRBV4-1 with TRBJ1-1, with 10 bases identical to TRBD1. Germline V gene data show CDR1 as MGHRA and CDR2 as YSYEKL. Losses at the gene ends were 4 bases for V and 5 bases for J; bases not matched to a gene: 7. The length of the CDR3 is 15 residues. CDR3 DNA sequence: TGCGCCAGCAGCCGCGGACAGGGGGGAATAACTGAAGCTTTCTTT. It yields the protein CASSRGQGGITEAFF.

The sample holds one count of this clone. The chain couples TRBV27 to TRBJ1-5; D gene unclear. V was clipped by 3 bases and J by 5 bases, with 5 bases between them. This CDR3 contains 12 residues. CDR1 and CDR2 from the germline V gene are MNHEY and SMNVEV (reference sequence). CDR3 residues: CASSFLDQPQHF. The CDR3 nucleotides read TGTGCCAGCAGTTTCCTCGATCAGCCCCAGCATTTT.

With regard to this clone: At one of its ends the junction is not consistent with the germline gene, which may arise from a read error. The genes are TRBV7-9 and TRBJ1-2; D gene ambiguous. The CDR3 extends over 12 amino acids. CDR1 SEHNR and CDR2 FQNEAQ come from the germline V gene (reference sequence). CDR3 amino acids: CSSSLGIYGYTF. The CDR3 DNA reads as TGTTCCAGCAGCTTAGGTATCTATGGCTACACCTTC.

CDR3 region: CASGPPMTAQSPLHF. The DNA of the CDR3 is TGTGCCAGCGGGCCCCCCATGACAGCGCAATCACCCCTCCACTTT. This chain connects TRBV6-6 to TRBJ1-6; TRBD1 might be the D (5 bases). Trimming shortened V by 8 bases and J by 10 bases, and 21 bases separated the two germline ends. Germline loops: CDR1 MNHNY, CDR2 SVGAGI (reference sequence). CDR3 length: 15 residues.

The genes are TRBV19 and TRBJ1-4; D remains unclear. Germline V gene data show CDR1 as LNHDA and CDR2 as SQIVND (reference sequence). This CDR3 comprises 14 residues. V was cut by 1 base and J by 5 bases, with 8 bases left in between. The CDR3 region is CASSIVPQNEKLFF. In nucleotides, the CDR3 is TGTGCCAGTAGTATAGTGCCACAAAATGAAAAACTGTTTTTT.

For this clone: One junction end does not reproduce the germline sequence, and a read error may be involved. The chain employs TRBV18 and TRBJ2-3, with TRBD1 identical over 7 bases. CDR1 KGHSH and CDR2 LQKENI come from the germline V gene. The CDR3 runs 17 residues. CDR3 DNA sequence: TGTGCCAGCACACCGGAAATTGGGACAGACTACACAGATACGCAGTATTTT. This sequence encodes CASTPEIGTDYTDTQYF.

This clone has just a few counts. The gene calls are TRBV9 and TRBJ2-1; 7 bases line up with TRBD2. This CDR3 has 16 amino acids. With V trimmed by 0 bases and J by 10 bases, 13 bases remained unmatched. Germline V gene data show CDR1 as SGDLS and CDR2 as YYNGEE. The chain's CDR3 is CASSVVEAGLLGEQFF. CDR3 DNA sequence: TGTGCCAGCAGCGTAGTAGAAGCGGGACTCTTGGGGGAGCAGTTCTTC.

This clone was recorded many times. V gene TRBV4-3 combines with J gene TRBJ2-4; weak D call: TRBD1 (6 bases). Trimming left V 0 bases short and J 14 bases short, with 11 bases between. The CDR3 has 12 residues. The germline gives CDR1 LGHNA, CDR2 YSLEER. In DNA form, the CDR3 reads TGCGCCAGCAGCCAAGACAGGGGACGAAAGTACTTC. This codes for CASSQDRGRKYF.

For this clone: Other DNA variants within this sample encode the same CDR3. The chain has TRBV7-9 and TRBJ2-1, with 10 bases aligning to TRBD2. The CDR3 runs 16 residues. The V gene's germline CDR1 is SEHNR and CDR2 FQNEAQ (reference sequence). J gave up 7 bases and V 6 bases, and 12 bases lay outside the gene matches. The CDR3 nucleotides are TGTGCCAGCAGTCCGAAAGCGGGAGGGCCAGGGAATGAGCAGTTCTTC. Its translation: CASSPKAGGPGNEQFF.